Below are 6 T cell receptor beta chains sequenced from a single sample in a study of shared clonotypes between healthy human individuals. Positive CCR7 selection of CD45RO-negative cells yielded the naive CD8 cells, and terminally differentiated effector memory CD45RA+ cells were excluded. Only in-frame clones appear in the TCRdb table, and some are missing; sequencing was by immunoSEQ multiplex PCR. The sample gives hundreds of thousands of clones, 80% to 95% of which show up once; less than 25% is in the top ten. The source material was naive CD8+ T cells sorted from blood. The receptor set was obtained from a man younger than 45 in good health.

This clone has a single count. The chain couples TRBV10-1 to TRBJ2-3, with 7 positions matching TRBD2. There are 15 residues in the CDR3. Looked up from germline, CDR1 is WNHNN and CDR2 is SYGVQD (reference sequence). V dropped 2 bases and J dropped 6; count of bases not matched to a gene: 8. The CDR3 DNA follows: TGCGCCAGCAGTGAGAGGGCGGGAGCTGGTGATACGCAGTATTTT. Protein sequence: CASSERAGAGDTQYF.

CDR3: CASSRTTGTGGYEQYF. CDR3 in DNA: TGTGCCAGCAGCCGGACCACCGGGACAGGGGGCTACGAGCAGTACTTC. The chain joins TRBV7-9 to TRBJ2-7; the match to TRBD1 covers 11 bases. Germline trimming cut 5 bases from V and 3 bases from J; bases unmatched to any gene: 9. CDR3 length: 16 amino acids. The germline V gene has CDR1 SEHNR and CDR2 FQNEAQ (reference sequence).

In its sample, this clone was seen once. The CDR3, as DNA: TGTGCCAGCAGCGTAGGGACAGGGTTAGCCTACGAGCAGTACTTC. Translated, it gives CASSVGTGLAYEQYF. This sequence joins TRBV9 and TRBJ2-7, with 8 bases that match TRBD1. The CDR3 sequence is 15 residues long. V lost 0 bases and J lost 2; bases outside the gene matches: 4. Germline values: CDR1 SGDLS, CDR2 YYNGEE. The complete variable domain, with remaining parts taken from reference TRBV9 and TRBJ2-7, reads DSGVTQTPKHLITATGQRVTLRCSPRSGDLSVYWYQQSLDQGLQFLIQYYNGEERAKGNILERFSAQQFPDLHSELNLSSLELGDSALYFCASSVGTGLAYEQYFGPGTRLTVT.

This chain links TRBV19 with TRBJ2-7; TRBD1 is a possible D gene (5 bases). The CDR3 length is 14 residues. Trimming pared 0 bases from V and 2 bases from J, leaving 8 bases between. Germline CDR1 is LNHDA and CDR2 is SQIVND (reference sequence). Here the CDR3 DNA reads TGTGCCAGTAGTATAGATGCAGGGACCTACGAGCAGTACTTC. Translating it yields CASSIDAGTYEQYF.

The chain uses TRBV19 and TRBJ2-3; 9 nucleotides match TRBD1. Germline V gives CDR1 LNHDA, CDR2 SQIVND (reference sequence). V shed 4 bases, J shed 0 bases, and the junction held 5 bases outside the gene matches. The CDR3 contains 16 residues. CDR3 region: CASSTGTGTSTDTQYF. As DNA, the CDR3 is TGTGCCAGTAGTACCGGGACAGGGACTAGCACAGATACGCAGTATTTT.

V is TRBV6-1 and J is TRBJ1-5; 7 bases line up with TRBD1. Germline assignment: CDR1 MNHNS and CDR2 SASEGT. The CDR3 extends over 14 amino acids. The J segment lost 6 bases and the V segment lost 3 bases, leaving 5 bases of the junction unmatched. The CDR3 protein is CASSEKGGRQPQHF. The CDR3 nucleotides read TGTGCCAGCAGTGAGAAAGGGGGCCGTCAGCCCCAGCATTTT.